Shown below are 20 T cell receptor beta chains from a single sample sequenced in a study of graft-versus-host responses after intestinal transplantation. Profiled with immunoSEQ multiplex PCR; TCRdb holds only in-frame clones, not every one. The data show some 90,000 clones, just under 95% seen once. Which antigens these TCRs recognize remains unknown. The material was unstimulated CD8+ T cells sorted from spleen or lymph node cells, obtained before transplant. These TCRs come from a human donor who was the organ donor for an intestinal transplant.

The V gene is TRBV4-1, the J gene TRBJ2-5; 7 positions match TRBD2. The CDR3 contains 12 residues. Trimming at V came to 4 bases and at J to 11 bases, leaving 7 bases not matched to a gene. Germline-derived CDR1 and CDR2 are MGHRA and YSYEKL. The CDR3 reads CASSRPAGEQYF. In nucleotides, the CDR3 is TGCGCCAGCAGCCGACCGGCGGGGGAGCAGTACTTC.

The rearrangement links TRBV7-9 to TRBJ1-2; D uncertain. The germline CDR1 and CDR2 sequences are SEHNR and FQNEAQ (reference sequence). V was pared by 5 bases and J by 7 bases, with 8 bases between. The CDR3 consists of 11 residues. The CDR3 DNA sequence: TGTGCCAGCAGCCGATCGGGTGGCTACACCTTC. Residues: CASSRSGGYTF.

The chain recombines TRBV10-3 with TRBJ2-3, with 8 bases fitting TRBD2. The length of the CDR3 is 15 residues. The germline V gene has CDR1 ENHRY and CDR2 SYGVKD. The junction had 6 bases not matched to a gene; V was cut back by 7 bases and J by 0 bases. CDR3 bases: TGTGCCATCACGATGCGGGGGGCTAGCACAGATACGCAGTATTTT. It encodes CAITMRGASTDTQYF.

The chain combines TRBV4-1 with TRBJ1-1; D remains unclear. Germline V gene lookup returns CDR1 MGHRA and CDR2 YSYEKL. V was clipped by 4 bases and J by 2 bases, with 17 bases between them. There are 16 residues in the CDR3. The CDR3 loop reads CASSPDPPGRNTEAFF. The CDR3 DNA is TGCGCCAGCAGCCCTGACCCACCGGGGAGAAACACTGAAGCTTTCTTT.

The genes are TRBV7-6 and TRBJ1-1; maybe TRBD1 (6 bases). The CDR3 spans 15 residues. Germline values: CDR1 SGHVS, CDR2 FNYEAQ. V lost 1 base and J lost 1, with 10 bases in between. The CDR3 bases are TGTGCCAGCAGCTTAGACAGGGTCCCGAACACTGAAGCTTTCTTT. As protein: CASSLDRVPNTEAFF.

The CDR3 DNA reads TGTGCCAGTATGGGACAGGGGGCTTGGCCCGGGGAGCTGTTTTTT. Encoded protein: CASMGQGAWPGELFF. The gene calls are TRBV19 and TRBJ2-2, with TRBD1 matching 12 bases. CDR3 size: 15 residues. Germline V lookup: CDR1 LNHDA, CDR2 SQIVND (reference sequence). J lost 6 bases, V lost 7 bases, and 6 bases had no gene match.

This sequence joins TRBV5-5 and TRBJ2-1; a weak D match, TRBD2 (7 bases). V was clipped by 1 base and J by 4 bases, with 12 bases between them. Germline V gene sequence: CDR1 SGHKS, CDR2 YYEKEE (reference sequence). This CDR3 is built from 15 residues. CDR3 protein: CASSLSGGLYNEQFF. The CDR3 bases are TGTGCCAGCAGCTTGTCCGGGGGGCTTTACAATGAGCAGTTCTTC.

CDR3 in amino acids: CASSVAGGGDTQYF. In nucleotides, the CDR3 is TGTGCCAGCAGTGTGGCGGGGGGAGGAGATACGCAGTATTTT. The V and J genes are TRBV6-4 and TRBJ2-3, with TRBD2 matching 8 bases. This CDR3 has 14 amino acids. Looked up from germline, CDR1 is MRHNA and CDR2 is SNTAGT. V dropped 4 bases and J dropped 5; count of bases not matched to a gene: 5.

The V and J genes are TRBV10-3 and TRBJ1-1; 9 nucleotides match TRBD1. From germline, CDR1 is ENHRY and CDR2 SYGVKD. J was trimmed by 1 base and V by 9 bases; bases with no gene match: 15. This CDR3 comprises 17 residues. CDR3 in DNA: TGTGCCATTCAGGCGGCCGTACAGGGGGCAAGGAACACTGAAGCTTTCTTT. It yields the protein CAIQAAVQGARNTEAFF.

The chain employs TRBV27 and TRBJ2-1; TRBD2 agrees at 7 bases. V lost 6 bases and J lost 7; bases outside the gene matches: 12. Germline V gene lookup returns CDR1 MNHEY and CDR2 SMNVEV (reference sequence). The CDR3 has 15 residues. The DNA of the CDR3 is TGTGCCAGCAGCCTAGCGGAAGGGGTCTGGAATGAGCAGTTCTTC. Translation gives CASSLAEGVWNEQFF.

CDR3 protein: CASSPWTGLDVLTF. The CDR3 DNA sequence: TGTGCCAGCTCACCCTGGACAGGGTTGGACGTCCTGACTTTC. The chain joins TRBV18 to TRBJ2-6, with TRBD1 matching over 8 bases. Germline CDR1 is KGHSH and CDR2 is LQKENI. Germline trimming cut 3 bases from V and 11 bases from J; bases unmatched to any gene: 6. The CDR3 consists of 14 residues. The complete variable domain, with remaining parts taken from reference TRBV18 and TRBJ2-6, reads NAGVMQNPRHLVRRRGQEARLRCSPMKGHSHVYWYRQLPEEGLKFMVYLQKENIIDESGMPKERFSAEFPKEGPSILRIQQVVRGDSAAYFCASSPWTGLDVLTFGAGSRLTVL.

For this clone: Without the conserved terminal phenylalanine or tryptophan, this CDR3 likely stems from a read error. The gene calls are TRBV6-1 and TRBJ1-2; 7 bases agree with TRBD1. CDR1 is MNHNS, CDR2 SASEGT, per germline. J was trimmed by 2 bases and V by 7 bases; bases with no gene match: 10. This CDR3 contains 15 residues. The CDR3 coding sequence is TGTGCCAGCAAACAACTCAAGGGGGCCAACTATGGCTACACCTCC. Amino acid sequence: CASKQLKGANYGYTS.

The chain's CDR3 is CASSQGGGTSYNEQFF. The CDR3 bases are TGTGCCAGCAGCCAAGGCGGGGGGACCTCCTACAATGAGCAGTTCTTC. The V call is TRBV4-2, the J call TRBJ2-1, with 8 bases fitting TRBD2. The CDR3 is 16 residues long. V was pared by 1 base and J by 0 bases, with 2 bases of the junction left unmatched. The germline V gene has CDR1 LGHNA and CDR2 YNFKEQ.

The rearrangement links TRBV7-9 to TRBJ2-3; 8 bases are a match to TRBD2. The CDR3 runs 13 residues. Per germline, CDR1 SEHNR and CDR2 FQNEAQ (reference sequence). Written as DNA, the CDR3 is TGTGTCACTAGCGGACCCTACACAGATACGCAGTATTTT. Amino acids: CVTSGPYTDTQYF.

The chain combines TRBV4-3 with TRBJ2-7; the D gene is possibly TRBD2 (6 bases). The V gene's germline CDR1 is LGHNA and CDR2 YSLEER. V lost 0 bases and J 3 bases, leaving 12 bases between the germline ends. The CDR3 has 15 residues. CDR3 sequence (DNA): TGCGCCAGCAGCCAAGATCGGGACTGGAACTACGAGCAGTACTTC. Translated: CASSQDRDWNYEQYF.

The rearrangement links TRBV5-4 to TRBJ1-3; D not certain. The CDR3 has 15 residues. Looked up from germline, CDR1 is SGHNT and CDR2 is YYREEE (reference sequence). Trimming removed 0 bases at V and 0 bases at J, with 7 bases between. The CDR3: CASSLGRSSGNTIYF. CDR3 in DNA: TGTGCCAGCAGCTTGGGACGGAGCTCTGGAAACACCATATATTTT.

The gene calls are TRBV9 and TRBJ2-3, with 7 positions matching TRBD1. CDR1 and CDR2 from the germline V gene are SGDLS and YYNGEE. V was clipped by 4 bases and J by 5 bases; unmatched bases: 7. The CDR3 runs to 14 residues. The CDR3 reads CASSLRQGGDTQYF. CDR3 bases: TGTGCCAGCAGCTTGAGACAGGGCGGAGATACGCAGTATTTT.

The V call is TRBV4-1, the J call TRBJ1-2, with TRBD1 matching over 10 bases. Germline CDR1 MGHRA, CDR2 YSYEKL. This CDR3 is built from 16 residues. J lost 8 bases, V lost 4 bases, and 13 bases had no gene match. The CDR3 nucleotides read TGCGCCAGCAGCCTTACCGATACTGACAGGGGGCTGGGCTACACCTTC. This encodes CASSLTDTDRGLGYTF.

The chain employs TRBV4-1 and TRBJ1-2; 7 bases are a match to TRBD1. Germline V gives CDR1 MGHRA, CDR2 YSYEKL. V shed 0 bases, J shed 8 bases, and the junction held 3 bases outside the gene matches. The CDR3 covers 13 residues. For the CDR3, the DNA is TGCGCCAGCAGCCAAGAGCCAGGGGGGGGCTACACCTTC. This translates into CASSQEPGGGYTF.

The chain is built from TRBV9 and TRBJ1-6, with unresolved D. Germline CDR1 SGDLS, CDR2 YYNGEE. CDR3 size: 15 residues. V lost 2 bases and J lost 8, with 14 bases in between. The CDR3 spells CASSVSGVLYSPLHF. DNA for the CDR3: TGTGCCAGCAGCGTTTCAGGTGTCTTATATTCACCCCTCCACTTT.